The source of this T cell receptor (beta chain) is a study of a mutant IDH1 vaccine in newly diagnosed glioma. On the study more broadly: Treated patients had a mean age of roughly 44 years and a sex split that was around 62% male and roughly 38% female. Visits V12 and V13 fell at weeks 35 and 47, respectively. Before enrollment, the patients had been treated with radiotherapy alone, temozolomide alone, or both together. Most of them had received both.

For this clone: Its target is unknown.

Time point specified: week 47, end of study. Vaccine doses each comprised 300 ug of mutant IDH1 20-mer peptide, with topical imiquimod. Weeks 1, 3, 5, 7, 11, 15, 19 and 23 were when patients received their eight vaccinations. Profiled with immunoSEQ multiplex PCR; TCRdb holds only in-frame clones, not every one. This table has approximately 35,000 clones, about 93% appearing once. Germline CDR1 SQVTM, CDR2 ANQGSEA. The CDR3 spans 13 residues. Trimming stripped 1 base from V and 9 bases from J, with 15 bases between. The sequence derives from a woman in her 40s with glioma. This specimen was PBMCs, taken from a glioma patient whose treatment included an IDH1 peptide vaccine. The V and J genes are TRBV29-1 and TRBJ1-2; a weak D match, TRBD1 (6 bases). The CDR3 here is CSVEVTTGGRYTF. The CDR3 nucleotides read TGCAGCGTTGAAGTTACTACGGGGGGGCGCTACACCTTC.